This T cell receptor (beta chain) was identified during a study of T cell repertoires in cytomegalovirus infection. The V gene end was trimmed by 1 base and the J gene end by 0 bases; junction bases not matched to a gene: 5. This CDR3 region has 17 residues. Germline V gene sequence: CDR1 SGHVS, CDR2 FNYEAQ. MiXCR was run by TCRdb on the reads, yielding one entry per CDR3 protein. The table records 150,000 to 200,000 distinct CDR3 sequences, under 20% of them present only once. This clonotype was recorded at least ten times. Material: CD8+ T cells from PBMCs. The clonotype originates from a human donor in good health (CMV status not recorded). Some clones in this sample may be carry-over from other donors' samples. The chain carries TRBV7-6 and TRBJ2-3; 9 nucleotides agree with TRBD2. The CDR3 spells CASSLGVSGGSTDTQYF. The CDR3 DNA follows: TGTGCCAGCAGCTTAGGGGTTAGCGGGGGAAGCACAGATACGCAGTATTTT.